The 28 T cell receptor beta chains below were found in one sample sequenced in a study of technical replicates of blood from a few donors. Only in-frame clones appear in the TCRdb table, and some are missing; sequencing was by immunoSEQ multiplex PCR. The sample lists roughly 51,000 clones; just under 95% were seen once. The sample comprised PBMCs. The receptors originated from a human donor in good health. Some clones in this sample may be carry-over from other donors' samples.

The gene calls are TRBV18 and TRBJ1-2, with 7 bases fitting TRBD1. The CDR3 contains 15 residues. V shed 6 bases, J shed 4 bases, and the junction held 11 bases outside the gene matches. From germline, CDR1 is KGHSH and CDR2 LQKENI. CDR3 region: CASSPGTAMGYGYTF. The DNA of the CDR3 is TGTGCCAGCTCCCCCGGGACAGCGATGGGCTATGGCTACACCTTC.

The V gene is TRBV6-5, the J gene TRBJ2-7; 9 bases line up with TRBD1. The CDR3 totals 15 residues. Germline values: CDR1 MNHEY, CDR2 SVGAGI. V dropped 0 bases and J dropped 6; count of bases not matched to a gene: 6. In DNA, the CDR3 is TGTGCCAGCAGTTACTCGACAGGACAGGGGTTCGAGCAGTACTTC. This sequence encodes CASSYSTGQGFEQYF.

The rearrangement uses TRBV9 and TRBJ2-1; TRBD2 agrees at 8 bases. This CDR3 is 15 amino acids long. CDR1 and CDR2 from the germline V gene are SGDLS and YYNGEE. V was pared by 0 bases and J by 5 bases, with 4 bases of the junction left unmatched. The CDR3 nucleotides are TGTGCCAGCAGCGTAGGTAGGACTAGCAACAATGAGCAGTTCTTC. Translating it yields CASSVGRTSNNEQFF. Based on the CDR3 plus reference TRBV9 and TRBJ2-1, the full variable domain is DSGVTQTPKHLITATGQRVTLRCSPRSGDLSVYWYQQSLDQGLQFLIQYYNGEERAKGNILERFSAQQFPDLHSELNLSSLELGDSALYFCASSVGRTSNNEQFFGPGTRLTVL.

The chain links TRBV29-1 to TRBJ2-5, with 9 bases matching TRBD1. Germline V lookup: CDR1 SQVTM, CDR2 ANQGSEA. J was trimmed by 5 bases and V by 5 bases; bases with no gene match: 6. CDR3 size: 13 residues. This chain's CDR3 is CSVTPGQGETQYF. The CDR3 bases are TGCAGCGTTACTCCGGGACAGGGTGAGACCCAGTACTTC.

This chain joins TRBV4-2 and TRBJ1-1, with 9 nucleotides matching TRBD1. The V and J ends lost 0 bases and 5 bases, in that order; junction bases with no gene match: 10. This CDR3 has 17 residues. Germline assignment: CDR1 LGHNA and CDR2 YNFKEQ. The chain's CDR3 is CASSQDPRDRVRTEAFF. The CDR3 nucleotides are TGTGCCAGCAGCCAAGACCCCAGGGACAGGGTGAGGACTGAAGCTTTCTTT.

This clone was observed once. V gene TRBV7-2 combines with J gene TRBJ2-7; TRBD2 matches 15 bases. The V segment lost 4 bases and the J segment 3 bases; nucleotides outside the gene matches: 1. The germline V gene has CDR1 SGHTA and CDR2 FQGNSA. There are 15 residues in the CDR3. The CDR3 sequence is CASSWGLAGGYEQYF. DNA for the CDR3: TGTGCCAGCAGCTGGGGACTAGCGGGAGGCTACGAGCAGTACTTC.

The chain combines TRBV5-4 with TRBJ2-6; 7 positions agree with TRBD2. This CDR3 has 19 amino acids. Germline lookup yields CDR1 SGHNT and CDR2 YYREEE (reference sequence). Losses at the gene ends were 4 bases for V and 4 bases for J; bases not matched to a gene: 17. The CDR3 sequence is CASSPSASGRLGGANVLTF. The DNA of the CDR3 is TGTGCCAGCAGCCCGTCTGCTAGCGGTAGGCTCGGCGGGGCCAACGTCCTGACTTTC.

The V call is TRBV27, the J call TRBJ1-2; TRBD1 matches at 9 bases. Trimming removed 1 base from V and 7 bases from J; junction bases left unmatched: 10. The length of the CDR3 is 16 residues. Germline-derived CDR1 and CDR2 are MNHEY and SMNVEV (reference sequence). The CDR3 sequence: CASSLYPGQGITGYTF. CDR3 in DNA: TGTGCCAGCAGTTTATACCCGGGACAGGGTATTACTGGCTACACCTTC.

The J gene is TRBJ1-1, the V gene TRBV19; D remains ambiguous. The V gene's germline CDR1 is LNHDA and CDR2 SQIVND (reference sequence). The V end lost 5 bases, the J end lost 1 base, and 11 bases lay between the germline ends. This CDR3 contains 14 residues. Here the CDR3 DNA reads TGTGCCAGTAGTTATCCAGGAGGGAACACTGAAGCTTTCTTT. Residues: CASSYPGGNTEAFF.

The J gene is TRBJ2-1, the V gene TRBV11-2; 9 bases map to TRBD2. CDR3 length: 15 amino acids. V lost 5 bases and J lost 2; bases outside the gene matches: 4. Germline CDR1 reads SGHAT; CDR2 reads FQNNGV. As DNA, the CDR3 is TGTGCCAGCAGCGTAGCGGGAGTAGCCTACAATGAGCAGTTCTTC. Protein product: CASSVAGVAYNEQFF.

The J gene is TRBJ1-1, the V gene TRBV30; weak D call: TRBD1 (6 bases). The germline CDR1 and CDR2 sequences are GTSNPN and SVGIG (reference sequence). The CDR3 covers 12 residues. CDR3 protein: CAQNRENTEAFF. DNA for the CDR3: TGTGCTCAGAACAGGGAAAACACTGAAGCTTTCTTT.

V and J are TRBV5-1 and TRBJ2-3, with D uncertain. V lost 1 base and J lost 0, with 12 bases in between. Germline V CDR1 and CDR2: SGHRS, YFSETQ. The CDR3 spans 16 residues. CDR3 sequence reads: CASSLSAFTSTDTQYF. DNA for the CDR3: TGCGCCAGCAGCTTGTCCGCCTTCACTAGCACAGATACGCAGTATTTT.

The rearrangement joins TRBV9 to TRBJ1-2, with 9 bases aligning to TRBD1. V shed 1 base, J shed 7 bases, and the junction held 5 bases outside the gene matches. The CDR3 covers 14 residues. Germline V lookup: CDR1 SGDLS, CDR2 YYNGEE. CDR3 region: CASSVSQGAGGYTF. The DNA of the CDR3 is TGTGCCAGCAGCGTATCACAGGGGGCGGGTGGCTACACCTTC. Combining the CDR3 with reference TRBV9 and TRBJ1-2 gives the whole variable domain DSGVTQTPKHLITATGQRVTLRCSPRSGDLSVYWYQQSLDQGLQFLIQYYNGEERAKGNILERFSAQQFPDLHSELNLSSLELGDSALYFCASSVSQGAGGYTFGSGTRLTVV.

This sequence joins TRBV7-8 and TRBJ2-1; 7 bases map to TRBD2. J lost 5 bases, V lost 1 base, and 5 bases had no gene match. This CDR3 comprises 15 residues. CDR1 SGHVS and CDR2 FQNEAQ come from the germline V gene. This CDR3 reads CASSLGRGVHNEQFF. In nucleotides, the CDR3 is TGTGCCAGCAGCTTAGGTCGGGGGGTACACAATGAGCAGTTCTTC. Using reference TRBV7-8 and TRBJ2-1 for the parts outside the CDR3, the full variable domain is GAGVSQSPRYKVAKRGQDVALRCDPISGHVSLFWYQQALGQGPEFLTYFQNEAQLDKSGLPSDRFFAERPEGSVSTLKIQRTQQEDSAVYLCASSLGRGVHNEQFFGPGTRLTVL.

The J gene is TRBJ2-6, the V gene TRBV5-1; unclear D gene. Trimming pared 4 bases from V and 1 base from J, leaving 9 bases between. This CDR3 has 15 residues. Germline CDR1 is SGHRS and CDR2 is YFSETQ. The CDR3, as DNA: TGCGCCAGCAGCCCCACCCGGTCTGGGGCCAACGTCCTGACTTTC. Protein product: CASSPTRSGANVLTF.

Here the CDR3 reads CASKAGWGEAFF. CDR3 in DNA: TGTGCCAGCAAAGCAGGGTGGGGTGAAGCTTTCTTT. This chain links TRBV2 with TRBJ1-1; D perhaps matches TRBD1 (5 bases). CDR3 length: 12 amino acids. CDR1 and CDR2 from the germline V gene are SNHLY and FYNNEI. Between the trimmed V and J ends, which lost 7 bases and 7 bases, there was a span of 13 bases.

The CDR3 coding sequence is TGTGCCAGCAGCCAAGATAGTCGCGGCTACACCTTC. Its translation: CASSQDSRGYTF. The chain combines TRBV14 with TRBJ1-2, with no clear D. This CDR3 region has 12 residues. V lost 0 bases and J 8 bases, leaving 7 bases between the germline ends. CDR1 is SGHDN and CDR2 is FVKESK in the germline V gene.

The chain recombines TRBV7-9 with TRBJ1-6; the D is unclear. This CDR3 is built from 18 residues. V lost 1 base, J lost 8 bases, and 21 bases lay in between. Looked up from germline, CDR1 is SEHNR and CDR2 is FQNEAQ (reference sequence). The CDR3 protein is CASSLGGRWASGDSPLHF. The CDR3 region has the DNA TGTGCCAGCAGCTTAGGAGGCAGGTGGGCCAGCGGTGATTCACCCCTCCACTTT.

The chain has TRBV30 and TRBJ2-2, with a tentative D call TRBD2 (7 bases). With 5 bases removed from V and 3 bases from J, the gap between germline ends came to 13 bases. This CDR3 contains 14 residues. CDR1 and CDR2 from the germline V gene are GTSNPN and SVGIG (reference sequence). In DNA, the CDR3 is TGTGCCTGGGGGGGGGCCACCTACACCGGGGAGCTGTTTTTT. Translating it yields CAWGGATYTGELFF.

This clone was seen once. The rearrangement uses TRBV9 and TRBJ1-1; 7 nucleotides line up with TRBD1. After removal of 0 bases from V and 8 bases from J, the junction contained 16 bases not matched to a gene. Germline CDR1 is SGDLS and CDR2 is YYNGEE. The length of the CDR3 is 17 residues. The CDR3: CASSVVDYGTVVSEAFF. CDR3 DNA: TGTGCCAGCAGCGTAGTAGATTATGGGACAGTAGTCTCAGAAGCTTTCTTT.

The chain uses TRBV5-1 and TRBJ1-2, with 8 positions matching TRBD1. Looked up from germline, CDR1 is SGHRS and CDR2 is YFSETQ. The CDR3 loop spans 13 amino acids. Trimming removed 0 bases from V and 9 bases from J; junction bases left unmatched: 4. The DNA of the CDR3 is TGCGCCAGCAGCTTGGGGGGGACAGGCCGCTACACCTTC. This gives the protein CASSLGGTGRYTF.

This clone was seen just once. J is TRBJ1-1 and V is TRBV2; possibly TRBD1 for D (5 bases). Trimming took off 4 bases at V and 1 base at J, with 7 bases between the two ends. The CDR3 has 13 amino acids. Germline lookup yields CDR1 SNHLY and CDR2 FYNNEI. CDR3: CASSGDRNTEAFF. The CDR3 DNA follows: TGTGCCAGCAGTGGAGACAGGAACACTGAAGCTTTCTTT.

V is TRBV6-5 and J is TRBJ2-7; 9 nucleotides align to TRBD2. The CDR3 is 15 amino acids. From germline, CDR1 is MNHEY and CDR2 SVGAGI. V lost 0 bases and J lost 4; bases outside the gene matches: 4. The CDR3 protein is CASSYSGGGEYEQYF. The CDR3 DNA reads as TGTGCCAGCAGTTACTCCGGCGGGGGGGAATACGAGCAGTACTTC.

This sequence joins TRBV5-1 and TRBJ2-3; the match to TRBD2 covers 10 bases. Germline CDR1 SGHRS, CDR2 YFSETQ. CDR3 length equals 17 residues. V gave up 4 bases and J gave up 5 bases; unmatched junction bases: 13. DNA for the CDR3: TGCGCCAGCAGCGGGGGCCCCCTAGCGGGGGATTTAGATACGCAGTATTTT. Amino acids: CASSGGPLAGDLDTQYF.

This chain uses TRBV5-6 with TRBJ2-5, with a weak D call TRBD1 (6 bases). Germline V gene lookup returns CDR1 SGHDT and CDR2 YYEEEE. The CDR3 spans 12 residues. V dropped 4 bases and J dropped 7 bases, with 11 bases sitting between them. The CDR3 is CASSRTAVTQYF. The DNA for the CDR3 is TGTGCCAGCAGCCGGACAGCGGTGACCCAGTACTTC. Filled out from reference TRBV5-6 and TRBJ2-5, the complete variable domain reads DAGVTQSPTHLIKTRGQQVTLRCSPKSGHDTVSWYQQALGQGPQFIFQYYEEEERQRGNFPDRFSGHQFPNYSSELNVNALLLGDSALYLCASSRTAVTQYFGPGTRLLVL.

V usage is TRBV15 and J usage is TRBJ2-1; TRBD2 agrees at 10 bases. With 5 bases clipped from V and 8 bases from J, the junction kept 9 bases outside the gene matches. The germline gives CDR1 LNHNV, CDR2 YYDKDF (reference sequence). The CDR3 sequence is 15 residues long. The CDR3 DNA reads TGTGCCACCAGCCGGGGTAGCGGGGGGACCTATGAGCAGTTCTTC. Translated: CATSRGSGGTYEQFF.

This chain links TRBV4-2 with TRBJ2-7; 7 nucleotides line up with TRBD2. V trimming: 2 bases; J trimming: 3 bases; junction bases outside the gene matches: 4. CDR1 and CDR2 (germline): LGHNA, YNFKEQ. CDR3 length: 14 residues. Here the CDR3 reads CASSQTGLSYEQYF. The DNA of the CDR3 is TGTGCCAGCAGCCAAACGGGACTAAGCTACGAGCAGTACTTC.

The CDR3 spells CASSRGEGSSNQPQHF. DNA of the CDR3: TGTGCCAGCAGTCGGGGGGAGGGAAGTAGTAATCAGCCCCAGCATTTT. This rearrangement joins TRBV6-6 to TRBJ1-5, with D perhaps TRBD1 (5 bases). The ends were cut back, 5 bases at V and 4 bases at J, with 18 bases in the middle. CDR1 is MNHNY, CDR2 SVGAGI, per germline (reference sequence). The CDR3 has 16 residues.